This T cell receptor beta chain was captured by sequencing in a study of blood T cell repertoires in COVID-19. Study information: COVID-19 samples collected from the United States, Italy and Spain covered acute and convalescent phases.

Here immunoSEQ multiplex PCR was the method, and the copy in TCRdb shows in-frame clones only, minus some. Here the sample spans fewer than 250,000 clones, about 81% being singletons. The junction had 10 bases not matched to a gene; V was cut back by 6 bases and J by 7 bases. CDR1 is MNHEY and CDR2 is SMNVEV in the germline V gene (reference sequence). The CDR3 extends over 15 amino acids. The gene calls are TRBV27 and TRBJ2-7; 12 positions agree with TRBD2. The sequenced sample was peripheral blood. The source of this sequence is a woman aged 60-70 years with COVID-19, enrolled during active disease. This CDR3 is CASSSTSGRYLEQYF. The CDR3 nucleotides read TGTGCCAGCAGCTCAACTAGCGGGAGGTACTTGGAGCAGTACTTC.